The 9 T cell receptor beta chains below all came from one sample that was sequenced in a study of fetal regulatory T cell absence and autoimmunity. Some clones are missing from TCRdb's copy, which holds only in-frame ones; the method was immunoSEQ multiplex PCR. The repertoire holds some 87,000 clones, with 60% to 80% as singletons. Input material: pancreas tissue. The receptors were gathered from a male donor with IPEX syndrome.

The rearrangement joins TRBV9 to TRBJ2-5; 8 bases are a match to TRBD2. The CDR3 totals 14 residues. Germline V CDR1 and CDR2: SGDLS, YYNGEE. V gave up 0 bases and J gave up 11 bases; unmatched junction bases: 9. The CDR3 here is CASSVGLAGKEQYF. DNA of the CDR3: TGTGCCAGCAGCGTAGGGCTAGCGGGTAAAGAGCAGTACTTC.

This clone was observed a single time. As DNA, the CDR3 is TGCAGCGTTGAAGGCCAATCCGGGACAGAAGCTTTCTTT. Amino acid sequence: CSVEGQSGTEAFF. This rearrangement joins TRBV29-1 to TRBJ1-1; TRBD1 might be the D (6 bases). In germline, CDR1 is SQVTM, CDR2 ANQGSEA. This CDR3 region has 13 residues. V was shortened by 1 base and J by 8 bases, with 14 bases between the two germline ends. Together with reference TRBV29-1 and TRBJ1-1, the CDR3 gives the full variable domain: SAVISQKPSRDICQRGTSLTIQCQVDSQVTMMFWYRQQPGQSLTLIATANQGSEATYESGFVIDKFPISRPNLTFSTLTVSNMSPEDSSIYLCSVEGQSGTEAFFGQGTRLTVV.

The chain joins TRBV14 to TRBJ2-5; TRBD2 matches at 8 bases. Germline CDR1 SGHDN, CDR2 FVKESK. The CDR3 runs to 16 residues. Unmatched junction bases numbered 10, after V lost 4 bases and J lost 3 bases. The CDR3 here is CASSPLMSGSKETQYF. CDR3 bases: TGTGCCAGCAGCCCTTTAATGAGCGGGAGTAAAGAGACCCAGTACTTC. Supplemented by reference TRBV14 and TRBJ2-5, the full variable domain reads EAGVTQFPSHSVIEKGQTVTLRCDPISGHDNLYWYRRVMGKEIKFLLHFVKESKQDESGMPNNRFLAERTGGTYSTLKVQPAELEDSGVYFCASSPLMSGSKETQYFGPGTRLLVL.

In this sample, this clone turned up a few times. The chain uses TRBV4-1 and TRBJ2-2, with a possible D match to TRBD2 (6 bases). The germline CDR1 and CDR2 sequences are MGHRA and YSYEKL. Trimming left V 1 base short and J 5 bases short, with 11 bases between. The CDR3 is 15 amino acids. CDR3 sequence: CASSQAGVRTGELFF. DNA for the CDR3: TGCGCCAGCAGCCAAGCGGGAGTCAGGACCGGGGAGCTGTTTTTT.

The rearrangement joins TRBV11-3 to TRBJ2-3, with 10 bases that match TRBD1. CDR3 length equals 14 residues. In germline, CDR1 is SGHNT, CDR2 YENEEA. Trimming at V came to 3 bases and at J to 7 bases, leaving 4 bases not matched to a gene. The DNA of the CDR3 is TGTGCCAGCAGCTTCGGGACAGGGGTGAATACGCAGTATTTT. Its translation is CASSFGTGVNTQYF.

CDR3 region: CASSWDRGYEQYF. Written as DNA, the CDR3 is TGTGCCAGCAGTTGGGACAGGGGATACGAGCAGTACTTC. The gene calls are TRBV6-1 and TRBJ2-7; 10 bases agree with TRBD1. Looked up from germline, CDR1 is MNHNS and CDR2 is SASEGT. Germline trimming cut 5 bases from V and 4 bases from J; bases unmatched to any gene: 2. The CDR3 is 13 residues long.

The rearrangement joins TRBV11-2 to TRBJ1-6; a weak D match, TRBD1 (5 bases). The germline V gene encodes CDR1 SGHAT and CDR2 FQNNGV. V was cut by 8 bases and J by 0 bases, with 11 bases left in between. The CDR3 loop spans 15 amino acids. The CDR3 DNA is TGTGCCAGCTCCCCAAGGGGCTCCTATAATTCACCCCTCCACTTT. Residues: CASSPRGSYNSPLHF. Complete variable domain (other parts from reference TRBV11-2 and TRBJ1-6): EAGVAQSPRYKIIEKRQSVAFWCNPISGHATLYWYQQILGQGPKLLIQFQNNGVVDDSQLPKDRFSAERLKGVDSTLKIQPAKLEDSAVYLCASSPRGSYNSPLHFGNGTRLTVT.

The chain links TRBV5-1 to TRBJ2-7; D may be TRBD1 (5 bases). The CDR3 runs 15 residues. The germline V gene encodes CDR1 SGHRS and CDR2 YFSETQ. V was clipped by 2 bases and J by 6 bases, with 18 bases between them. The DNA of the CDR3 is TGCGCCAGCAGCTTTGGTCCAGGGATAATGGGCGAGCAGTACTTC. This translates into CASSFGPGIMGEQYF.

This clone was observed once. The V and J genes are TRBV7-9 and TRBJ2-5, with D perhaps matching TRBD1 (6 bases). Germline loops: CDR1 SEHNR, CDR2 FQNEAQ (reference sequence). CDR3 length: 15 amino acids. V was cut by 1 base and J by 9 bases, with 18 bases left in between. CDR3 sequence reads: CASSLGGHAPRAQYF. In DNA form, the CDR3 reads TGTGCCAGCAGCTTAGGGGGGCACGCCCCAAGGGCCCAGTACTTC. The variable domain in full, completed from reference TRBV7-9 and TRBJ2-5, reads DTGVSQNPRHKITKRGQNVTFRCDPISEHNRLYWYRQTLGQGPEFLTYFQNEAQLEKSRLLSDRFSAERPKGSFSTLEIQRTEQGDSAMYLCASSLGGHAPRAQYFGPGTRLLVL.